Presented here are 24 T cell receptor beta chains from one specimen sequenced in a study of tumor-infiltrating lymphocytes in oesophageal squamous cell carcinoma. TCRdb recomputed calls from the PCR reads with MiXCR, one row per CDR3 protein. The sample has over 10,000 distinct CDR3 sequences; around 51% are singletons. The sequenced sample consisted of esophageal tumor tissue. The receptors originated from a male donor with esophageal squamous cell carcinoma.

The chain carries TRBV7-6 and TRBJ2-7; D is perhaps TRBD1 or TRBD2 (5 bases each). The DNA end lines up better with TRBJ2-1; the J call may be wrong. The germline V gene has CDR1 SGHVS and CDR2 FNYEAQ. This CDR3 has 12 amino acids. For the CDR3, the DNA is TGTGCCGGGGACCACTCCTACAATGAGCAGTTCTTC. It translates to CAGDHSYNEQFF.

In this sample, this clonotype turned up a few times. The CDR3 ends on some other residue instead of the conserved phenylalanine or tryptophan, so this is likely a read error. Because the CDR3's place on the DNA is in doubt, the DNA is left out and the CDR3 is given as listed by TCRdb. The chain links TRBV7-3 to TRBJ2-6; TRBD2 reflects the table's D call only, with no check against the DNA. Both ends counted, the CDR3 spans 17 residues. Germline-derived CDR1 and CDR2 are SGHTA and FQGTGA. This CDR3 is CASSEVSGRAVEQYFGA.

The CDR3 here is CASSFGTSFSTDTQYF. The CDR3 bases are TGTGCCAGCAGCTTCGGAACTAGCTTCAGCACAGATACGCAGTATTTT. V gene TRBV7-2 combines with J gene TRBJ2-3; maybe TRBD2 (6 bases). Trimming shortened V by 3 bases and J by 0 bases, and 13 bases separated the two germline ends. The germline gives CDR1 SGHTA, CDR2 FQGNSA. The CDR3 spans 16 residues. Complete variable domain (other parts from reference TRBV7-2 and TRBJ2-3): GAGVSQSPSNKVTEKGKDVELRCDPISGHTALYWYRQSLGQGLEFLIYFQGNSAPDKSGLPSDRFSAERTGGSVSTLTIQRTQQEDSAVYLCASSFGTSFSTDTQYFGPGTRLTVL.

The chain links TRBV28 to TRBJ1-1; 7 bases match TRBD1. The CDR3 loop spans 13 amino acids. CDR1 is MDHEN, CDR2 SYDVKM, per germline. J lost 2 bases, V lost 6 bases, and 3 bases had no gene match. The CDR3 loop is CASRGTVNTEAFF. CDR3 nucleotide sequence: TGTGCCAGCAGGGGGACAGTAAACACTGAAGCTTTCTTT.

This clonotype occurred a few times. The chain uses TRBV5-1 and TRBJ2-4; TRBD1 aligns across 7 bases. The J call may be incorrect, as the DNA end agrees better with TRBJ2-5. Per germline, CDR1 SGHRS and CDR2 YFSETQ. The CDR3 extends over 16 amino acids. CDR3: CASSLALTGAWETQYF. The CDR3 DNA reads as TGCGCCAGCAGCTTGGCTTTAACAGGGGCTTGGGAGACCCAGTACTTC.

This clonotype was found many times. Possible read error: a much larger clone is one base away. V gene TRBV6-6 combines with J gene TRBJ2-7; the match to TRBD2 covers 14 bases. Germline values: CDR1 MNHNY, CDR2 SVGAGI (reference sequence). The ends lost 0 bases at V and 7 bases at J; junction bases unmatched: 2. The CDR3 has 15 residues. CDR3 DNA sequence: TGTGCCAGCAGTTACTCCGGGACTAGCGGGGGTGAGCAGTACTTC. Translation: CASSYSGTSGGEQYF.

The V call is TRBV2, the J call TRBJ2-7; the match to TRBD2 covers 8 bases. The CDR3 is made up of 14 amino acids. The V segment lost 7 bases and the J segment 0 bases; nucleotides outside the gene matches: 5. Looked up from germline, CDR1 is SNHLY and CDR2 is FYNNEI. DNA for the CDR3: TGTGCCAGCAAAAGCGGGAGAAGCTCCTACGAGCAGTACTTC. Translated, it gives CASKSGRSSYEQYF.

The gene calls are TRBV5-6 and TRBJ1-5, with 7 positions matching TRBD1. After removal of 3 bases from V and 1 base from J, the junction contained 7 bases not matched to a gene. Germline V gene lookup returns CDR1 SGHDT and CDR2 YYEEEE. CDR3 length equals 16 residues. This CDR3 is CASSWNRGASNQPQHF. In DNA form, the CDR3 reads TGTGCCAGCAGCTGGAACAGGGGTGCGAGCAATCAGCCCCAGCATTTT. Looking up the rest from reference TRBV5-6 and TRBJ1-5 gives the full variable domain: DAGVTQSPTHLIKTRGQQVTLRCSPKSGHDTVSWYQQALGQGPQFIFQYYEEEERQRGNFPDRFSGHQFPNYSSELNVNALLLGDSALYLCASSWNRGASNQPQHFGDGTRLSIL.

As concerns this clonotype: One junction end disagrees with the germline gene, perhaps due to a read error. The V call is TRBV7-9, the J call TRBJ2-1; no definite D call. This CDR3 comprises 14 residues. Germline CDR1 SEHNR, CDR2 FQNEAQ (reference sequence). The CDR3 is CASSPEARSEELYF. Written as DNA, the CDR3 is TGTGCCAGCAGCCCCGAGGCGCGTTCCGAGGAGCTGTACTTC.

The chain uses TRBV5-4 and TRBJ1-2; 8 bases map to TRBD1. Germline V lookup: CDR1 SGHNT, CDR2 YYREEE (reference sequence). V shed 4 bases and J 2 bases; nucleotides not matched to a gene: 7. The CDR3 loop spans 15 amino acids. CDR3 bases: TGTGCCAGCAGCCCCAGACAGGGGAGGAACTATGGCTACACCTTC. Its protein is CASSPRQGRNYGYTF.

V gene TRBV12-3 or TRBV12-4 combines with J gene TRBJ2-5; D gene unclear. The J call may be faulty, since TRBJ2-1 better matches the DNA end. CDR3 size: 14 residues. DNA for the CDR3: TGTGCCAGCAGTTACGTCAGCTCCTACAATGAGCAGTTCTTC. This gives the protein CASSYVSSYNEQFF.

On this clonotype itself: Likely a read error: the CDR3 ends without its conserved phenylalanine or tryptophan. It is unclear where the CDR3 begins or ends on the DNA, so no DNA is shown, and the CDR3 is as TCRdb lists it. V usage is TRBV12-3 or TRBV12-4 and J usage is TRBJ2-6; TRBD2, the table's D call, was not compared with the DNA. The CDR3 is made up of 15 amino acids, end residues included. CDR3 amino acids: CASRAGGEETQYFGA.

This chain uses TRBV7-9 with TRBJ2-1; the D gene is possibly TRBD1 (6 bases). Germline loops: CDR1 SEHNR, CDR2 FQNEAQ (reference sequence). This CDR3 has 17 residues. V was clipped by 4 bases and J by 8 bases, with 24 bases between them. The CDR3 loop reads CASSSPVGGRGSDEQFF. The CDR3 DNA sequence: TGTGCCAGCAGCTCCCCCGTAGGGGGACGAGGGTCCGATGAGCAGTTCTTC.

V gene TRBV7-4 combines with J gene TRBJ2-5; 8 bases align to TRBD2. The J call may be mistaken, given a closer DNA end match to TRBJ2-1. CDR3 length equals 16 residues. Germline assignment: CDR1 SGHVT and CDR2 SQSDAQ. In DNA form, the CDR3 reads TGTGCCAGCATTCACGGGAGGGATCTCTCTTACAATGAGCAGTTCTTC. Translation gives CASIHGRDLSYNEQFF.

This clonotype showed up many times. This sequence joins TRBV6-1 and TRBJ1-1; 9 bases line up with TRBD1. The CDR3 runs 14 residues. From germline, CDR1 is MNHNS and CDR2 SASEGT. V shed 6 bases and J 2 bases; nucleotides not matched to a gene: 4. Here the CDR3 reads CASRDRGSNTEAFF. In nucleotides, the CDR3 is TGTGCCAGCAGGGACAGGGGAAGTAACACTGAAGCTTTCTTT.

A few counts support this clonotype. Since no conserved phenylalanine or tryptophan closes the CDR3, a read error is the likely cause. The limits of the CDR3 on the DNA are not certain, so only TCRdb's listed CDR3 is given. The chain couples TRBV7-6 to TRBJ2-3; TRBD1 is the table's D call, not checked against the DNA. The CDR3 adds up to 18 amino acids, both ends counted. CDR1 and CDR2 (germline): SGHVS, FNYEAQ. CDR3 loop: CASSSWTVSSYNEQFFGP.

J is TRBJ2-5 and V is TRBV12-3 or TRBV12-4, with D possibly matching TRBD2 (5 bases). The J call may be in error: the DNA end matches TRBJ2-1 better. The CDR3 has 14 residues. The CDR3, as DNA: TGTGCCAGCAGTTCCCTCGTCACGGGCGGGGAGCAGTTCTTC. Protein sequence: CASSSLVTGGEQFF.

This chain joins TRBV5-1 and TRBJ2-1, with D perhaps matching TRBD2 (5 bases). The ends were cut back, 0 bases at V and 4 bases at J, with 14 bases in the middle. The CDR3 is made up of 16 amino acids. CDR1 SGHRS and CDR2 YFSETQ come from the germline V gene. CDR3 DNA sequence: TGCGCCAGCAGCTTGGAGGCTAGCAGAACATACAATGAGCAGTTCTTC. Translating gives CASSLEASRTYNEQFF.

Only a few counts were recorded for this clonotype. The genes are TRBV12-3 or TRBV12-4 and TRBJ2-1; the D is unclear. Trimming stripped 6 bases from V and 4 bases from J, with 4 bases between. This CDR3 has 11 residues. The CDR3 region has the DNA TGTGCCAGCAGCGAATACAATGAGCAGTTCTTC. The encoded protein is CASSEYNEQFF.

This chain links TRBV7-4 with TRBJ2-4; 9 bases map to TRBD2. Gene TRBJ2-7 matches the end of the DNA better, so the J call may be wrong. Germline CDR1 SGHVT, CDR2 SQSDAQ. There are 13 residues in the CDR3. In DNA, the CDR3 is TGTGCCATCGTTAGCGGGAGTTCCTACGAGCAGTACTTC. Protein sequence: CAIVSGSSYEQYF.

The V gene is TRBV6-1, the J gene TRBJ1-2, with TRBD1 matching over 10 bases. J gave up 8 bases and V 6 bases, and 12 bases lay outside the gene matches. Germline assignment: CDR1 MNHNS and CDR2 SASEGT. The CDR3 is 15 residues long. The CDR3 bases are TGTGCCAGCAGGAAATTACGAGACAGGGGGCTAGGCTACACCTTC. Residues: CASRKLRDRGLGYTF.

This clonotype has more than one count but fewer than ten. This CDR3 is CASSANRGRDTQYF. CDR3 DNA: TGTGCCAGCAGCGCGAACAGGGGGCGGGATACGCAGTATTTT. The chain links TRBV7-2 to TRBJ2-3, with TRBD1 matching 9 bases. From germline, CDR1 is SGHTA and CDR2 FQGNSA. The trim removed 5 bases at V and 6 bases at J, leaving 6 bases unmatched. The CDR3 length is 14 residues.

This sequence joins TRBV7-2 and TRBJ2-6; D unresolved. The DNA end is more similar to TRBJ2-5, so the J call may be wrong. The CDR3 is 15 residues long. Looked up from germline, CDR1 is SGHTA and CDR2 is FQGNSA. The CDR3 nucleotides are TGTGCCAGCAGCTTAGAAGGGTTAGGTGCGCAGACCCAGTACTTC. Translating it yields CASSLEGLGAQTQYF.

In its sample, this clonotype was seen once. The V gene is TRBV12-3 or TRBV12-4, the J gene TRBJ2-5; 10 nucleotides align to TRBD1. The J call is doubtful: the DNA matches TRBJ2-7 better. The CDR3 runs to 15 residues. CDR3 coding DNA: TGTGCCAGCAGTTTATCGACAGGGGGCTACTACGAGCAGTACTTC. Translating it yields CASSLSTGGYYEQYF.